The 12 T cell receptor beta chains below all came from one sample that was sequenced in a study of T cells in Graves' hyperthyroidism and ophthalmopathy. RNA transcripts yielded amplified TCR beta CDR3 regions. TCR CDR3 underwent first-round RT-PCR with the HTBI primer set. One entry per CDR3 protein, called by TCRdb with MiXCR from the multiplex PCR reads. The sample records some 620,000 distinct CDR3 sequences, 15% to 20% being singletons. Sequenced material: blood. The receptors come from a young woman with Graves' hyperthyroidism.

The chain couples TRBV2 to TRBJ2-7, with D tentatively TRBD1 (5 bases). Germline V gene sequence: CDR1 SNHLY, CDR2 FYNNEI. V was shortened by 5 bases and J by 4 bases, with 12 bases between the two germline ends. The CDR3 has 13 amino acids. The CDR3 DNA is TGTGCCAGCAGTTTCCCCCAGGGATACGAGCAGTACTTC. Protein sequence: CASSFPQGYEQYF.

The rearrangement links TRBV28 to TRBJ2-5; D perhaps matches TRBD1 (6 bases). Trimming took 4 bases from V and 2 from J, leaving 11 bases between them. The germline gives CDR1 MDHEN, CDR2 SYDVKM. This CDR3 contains 14 residues. This CDR3 is CASSSGTIQETQYF. CDR3 nucleotides: TGTGCCAGCAGTTCCGGGACAATTCAAGAGACCCAGTACTTC.

This clonotype was seen a few times. V and J are TRBV3-1 and TRBJ2-1; possibly TRBD1 or TRBD2 for D (5 bases each). There are 13 residues in the CDR3. Germline-derived CDR1 and CDR2 are LGHDT and YNNKEL (reference sequence). The V and J ends lost 1 base and 14 bases respectively, with 15 bases between them. The CDR3 DNA is TGTGCCAGCAGCCAAGCGATGGCTGGGGGAGAGTTCTTC. Amino acid sequence: CASSQAMAGGEFF.

This clonotype was observed at least ten times. The V gene is TRBV30, the J gene TRBJ1-1; 8 bases agree with TRBD1. Trimming at V came to 3 bases and at J to 4 bases, leaving 4 bases not matched to a gene. Germline V gene sequence: CDR1 GTSNPN, CDR2 SVGIG (reference sequence). The CDR3 length is 13 residues. The CDR3 here is CAWRVTGGTEAFF. The DNA for the CDR3 is TGTGCCTGGAGGGTTACAGGGGGCACTGAAGCTTTCTTT.

This clonotype was seen a few times. The rearrangement uses TRBV28 and TRBJ1-3; TRBD1 matches at 7 bases. After removal of 6 bases from V and 0 bases from J, the junction contained 5 bases not matched to a gene. The CDR3 contains 15 residues. Germline-derived CDR1 and CDR2 are MDHEN and SYDVKM. CDR3 coding DNA: TGTGCCAGCAGAGGACAGGATTACTCTGGAAACACCATATATTTT. Its protein is CASRGQDYSGNTIYF.

Note on this clonotype: An end of the junction differs from the germline gene, which may be a read error. The genes are TRBV6-5 and TRBJ1-6; D is perhaps TRBD1 (6 bases). CDR1 MNHEY and CDR2 SVGAGI come from the germline V gene. This CDR3 contains 13 residues. The CDR3 DNA reads as TGTGCCAGCAGTTACTCGGACAGTTCACCCCTCCGCTTT. It encodes CASSYSDSSPLRF.

The chain employs TRBV5-1 and TRBJ2-3, with 10 bases fitting TRBD2. CDR1 and CDR2 (germline): SGHRS, YFSETQ. Losses at the gene ends were 5 bases for V and 5 bases for J; bases not matched to a gene: 5. This CDR3 contains 14 residues. DNA of the CDR3: TGCGCCAGCAGAGTAGCGGGAGGTGGAGATACGCAGTATTTT. Translated, it gives CASRVAGGGDTQYF.

This clonotype was observed at least ten times. V and J are TRBV6-2 or TRBV6-3 and TRBJ2-2; D remains ambiguous. This CDR3 contains 11 residues. The germline CDR1 and CDR2 sequences are MNHEY and SVGEGT. V gave up 8 bases and J gave up 3 bases, with 4 bases separating them. The CDR3, as DNA: TGTGCCAGCGGGGACACCGGGGAGCTGTTTTTT. It specifies CASGDTGELFF.

This clonotype was recorded many times. The rearrangement uses TRBV4-1 and TRBJ2-5; 10 bases fit TRBD1. Trimming at V came to 4 bases and at J to 5 bases, leaving 10 bases not matched to a gene. The CDR3 contains 16 residues. Germline V lookup: CDR1 MGHRA, CDR2 YSYEKL. The CDR3 nucleotides are TGCGCCAGCAGCCCGCGGACAGGGGGATTTCGCGAGACCCAGTACTTC. This gives the protein CASSPRTGGFRETQYF.

This clonotype was seen only a few times. This rearrangement joins TRBV4-3 to TRBJ2-7, with unresolved D. Germline assignment: CDR1 LGHNA and CDR2 YSLEER. Trimming took 0 bases from V and 0 from J, leaving 12 bases between them. CDR3 length equals 16 residues. CDR3 sequence (DNA): TGCGCCAGCAGCCAAGATATAACGGCTAGCTCCTACGAGCAGTACTTC. Its protein is CASSQDITASSYEQYF.

The V gene is TRBV5-6, the J gene TRBJ1-2; TRBD1 aligns across 8 bases. This CDR3 contains 15 residues. Germline V gives CDR1 SGHDT, CDR2 YYEEEE. V lost 0 bases, J lost 5 bases, and 6 bases stayed unmatched. The CDR3 DNA sequence: TGTGCCAGCAGCTTGGTCCCGGGACAGGAGTATGGCTACACCTTC. Protein sequence: CASSLVPGQEYGYTF.

In its sample, this clonotype was seen many times. V usage is TRBV28 and J usage is TRBJ2-1, with D unresolved. V was shortened by 4 bases and J by 7 bases, with 14 bases between the two germline ends. The CDR3 sequence is 14 residues long. The germline CDR1 and CDR2 sequences are MDHEN and SYDVKM. Written as DNA, the CDR3 is TGTGCCAGCAGTTCTCCCCCAAGCTGGAATGAGCAGTTCTTC. Protein sequence: CASSSPPSWNEQFF.